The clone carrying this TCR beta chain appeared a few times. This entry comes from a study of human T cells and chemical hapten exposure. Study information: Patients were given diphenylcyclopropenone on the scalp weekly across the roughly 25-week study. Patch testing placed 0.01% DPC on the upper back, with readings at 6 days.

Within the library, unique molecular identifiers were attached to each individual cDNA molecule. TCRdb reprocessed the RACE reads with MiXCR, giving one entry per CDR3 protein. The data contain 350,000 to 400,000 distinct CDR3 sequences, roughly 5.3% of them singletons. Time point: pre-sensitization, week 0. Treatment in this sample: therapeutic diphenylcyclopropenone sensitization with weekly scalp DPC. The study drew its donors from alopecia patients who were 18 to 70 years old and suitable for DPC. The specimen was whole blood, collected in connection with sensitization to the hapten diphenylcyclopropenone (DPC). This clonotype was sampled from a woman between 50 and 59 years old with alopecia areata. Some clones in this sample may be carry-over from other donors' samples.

The CDR3 DNA reads as TGTGCCAGCAGTTCACCGGGACTAGCGGGAGAGGCGTACAGCACAGATACGCAGTATTTT. This codes for CASSSPGLAGEAYSTDTQYF. The chain employs TRBV6-5 and TRBJ2-3; 14 nucleotides match TRBD2. Per the germline V gene, CDR1 is MNHEY and CDR2 is SVGAGI. The V segment lost 4 bases and the J segment 0 bases; nucleotides outside the gene matches: 12. The length of the CDR3 is 20 residues.